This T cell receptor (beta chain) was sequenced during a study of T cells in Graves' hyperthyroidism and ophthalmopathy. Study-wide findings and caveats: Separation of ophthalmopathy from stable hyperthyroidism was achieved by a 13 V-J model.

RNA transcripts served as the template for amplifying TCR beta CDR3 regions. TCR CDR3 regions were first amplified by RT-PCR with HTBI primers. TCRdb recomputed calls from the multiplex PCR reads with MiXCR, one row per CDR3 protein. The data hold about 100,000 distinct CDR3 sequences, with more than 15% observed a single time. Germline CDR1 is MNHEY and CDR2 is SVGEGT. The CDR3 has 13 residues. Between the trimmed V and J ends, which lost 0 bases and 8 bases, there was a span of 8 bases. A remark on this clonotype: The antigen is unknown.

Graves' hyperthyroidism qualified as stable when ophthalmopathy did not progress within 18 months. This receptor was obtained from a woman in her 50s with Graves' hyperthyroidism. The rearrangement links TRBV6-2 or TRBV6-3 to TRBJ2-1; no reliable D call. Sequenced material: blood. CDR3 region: CASSYSVLDEQFF. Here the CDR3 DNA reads TGTGCCAGCAGTTACTCTGTACTGGATGAGCAGTTCTTC.